These T cell receptor beta chains were read from a single sample in a study of beta chain features in type 1 diabetes. The repertoire was sequenced with immunoSEQ multiplex PCR; TCRdb's copy has only in-frame clones and lacks some. The repertoire consists of roughly 400,000 clones, with 8.5% to 10% occurring once and the leading ten covering over 0.45%. The sample consisted of central memory CD4+ T cells from blood. The receptors derive from a man aged 25-40 years with type 1 diabetes. Each CDR3 is given with its conserved first and last residue. The D gene is left open where the match is weak. Only part of the rows carry a size: once, few, many, or a class if the clone is expanded.

v_call: TRBV7-8
d_call: -
j_call: TRBJ1-2
clone_size: many
cdr3_aa: CASSLDPGANYGYTF
cdr3_nt: TGTGCCAGCAGCTTAGATCCGGGGGCTAACTATGGCTACACCTTC

v_call: TRBV13
d_call: TRBD1
j_call: TRBJ1-2
clone_size: few
cdr3_aa: CASSLGDRALGGYTF
cdr3_nt: TGTGCCAGCAGCTTAGGGGACAGGGCCCTGGGTGGCTACACCTTC

v_call: TRBV5-4
d_call: -
j_call: TRBJ2-5
clone_size: few
cdr3_aa: CAGNRDRETQYF
cdr3_nt: TGTGCCGGCAACAGAGACCGGGAGACCCAGTACTTC

v_call: TRBV5-6
d_call: -
j_call: TRBJ2-5
clone_size: -
cdr3_aa: CASMQGGLQTQYF
cdr3_nt: TGTGCCAGCATGCAGGGCGGTTTACAGACCCAGTACTTC

v_call: TRBV7-3
d_call: -
j_call: TRBJ1-6
clone_size: -
cdr3_aa: CASRRVADSPLHF
cdr3_nt: TGTGCTAGCAGGAGGGTTGCCGATTCACCCCTCCACTTT

v_call: TRBV11-2
d_call: -
j_call: TRBJ1-6
clone_size: few
cdr3_aa: CASNPRSNSPLHF
cdr3_nt: TGTGCCAGCAACCCACGGAGTAATTCACCCCTCCACTTT

v_call: TRBV28
d_call: TRBD1
j_call: TRBJ1-2
clone_size: -
cdr3_aa: CASSFRDRIYGYTF
cdr3_nt: TGTGCCAGCAGCTTCCGGGACAGGATCTATGGCTACACCTTC

v_call: TRBV11-1
d_call: -
j_call: TRBJ2-1
clone_size: -
cdr3_aa: CASSHNSAGNEQFF
cdr3_nt: TGTGCCAGCAGCCACAATAGCGCCGGGAATGAGCAGTTCTTC

v_call: TRBV7-9
d_call: -
j_call: TRBJ1-1
clone_size: -
cdr3_aa: CASSPSGGVRTEAFF
cdr3_nt: TGTGCCAGCAGCCCGAGCGGGGGGGTGAGGACTGAAGCTTTCTTT

v_call: TRBV11-2
d_call: -
j_call: TRBJ2-1
clone_size: few
cdr3_aa: CASSPPGEYNEQFF
cdr3_nt: TGTGCCAGCAGCCCACCCGGGGAATACAATGAGCAGTTCTTC

v_call: TRBV19
d_call: -
j_call: TRBJ1-3
clone_size: few
cdr3_aa: CASSIGGSAGNTIYF
cdr3_nt: TGTGCCAGTAGTATCGGGGGATCGGCTGGAAACACCATATATTTT

v_call: TRBV7-3
d_call: -
j_call: TRBJ1-2
clone_size: -
cdr3_aa: CASSLAATGLYDYTF
cdr3_nt: TGTGCCAGCAGCTTAGCCGCTACAGGCTTGTATGACTACACCTTC

v_call: TRBV5-6
d_call: -
j_call: TRBJ1-4
clone_size: -
cdr3_aa: CASSLFQGLGEKLFF
cdr3_nt: TGTGCCAGCAGCTTGTTTCAGGGCCTAGGGGAAAAACTGTTTTTT

v_call: TRBV5-4
d_call: TRBD1
j_call: TRBJ1-2
clone_size: few
cdr3_aa: CASSPGTVTNYGYTF
cdr3_nt: TGTGCCAGCAGCCCCGGGACAGTAACTAACTATGGCTACACCTTC

v_call: TRBV5-1
d_call: -
j_call: TRBJ2-1
clone_size: few
cdr3_aa: CASSLRSNEQFF
cdr3_nt: TGCGCCAGCAGCTTAAGGAGTAATGAGCAGTTCTTC

v_call: TRBV6-1
d_call: -
j_call: TRBJ1-3
clone_size: -
cdr3_aa: CASMISSGNTIYF
cdr3_nt: TGTGCCAGCATGATCTCCTCTGGAAACACCATATATTTT

v_call: TRBV5-1
d_call: -
j_call: TRBJ2-7
clone_size: -
cdr3_aa: CASLLNGVGDEQYF
cdr3_nt: TGCGCCAGCCTGCTGAACGGGGTAGGCGACGAGCAGTACTTC

v_call: TRBV20-1
d_call: -
j_call: TRBJ2-7
clone_size: -
cdr3_aa: CSASGRDEQYF
cdr3_nt: TGCAGTGCTAGCGGTCGAGACGAGCAGTACTTC

v_call: TRBV9
d_call: -
j_call: TRBJ2-3
clone_size: few
cdr3_aa: CASSVLGNTDTQYF
cdr3_nt: TGTGCCAGCAGCGTACTGGGCAATACAGATACGCAGTATTTT

v_call: TRBV11-2
d_call: -
j_call: TRBJ2-7
clone_size: few
cdr3_aa: CASSDPGGEQYF
cdr3_nt: TGTGCCAGCAGCGACCCTGGGGGCGAGCAGTACTTC

v_call: TRBV6-5
d_call: TRBD1
j_call: TRBJ1-1
clone_size: many
cdr3_aa: CASNPSMDRDEAFF
cdr3_nt: TGTGCCAGCAATCCCTCCATGGACAGGGATGAAGCTTTCTTT

v_call: TRBV27
d_call: TRBD1
j_call: TRBJ1-2
clone_size: -
cdr3_aa: CASSWDRGSLYGYTF
cdr3_nt: TGTGCCAGCAGCTGGGACAGGGGCAGTCTCTATGGCTACACCTTC

v_call: TRBV28
d_call: -
j_call: TRBJ1-1
clone_size: -
cdr3_aa: CASSFPGGAFF
cdr3_nt: TGTGCCAGCAGTTTTCCGGGGGGTGCTTTCTTT

v_call: TRBV5-1
d_call: -
j_call: TRBJ1-3
clone_size: -
cdr3_aa: CASSLGDSGSSTGNTIYF
cdr3_nt: TGCGCCAGCAGCTTGGGTGACAGCGGCTCATCAACTGGAAACACCATATATTTT

v_call: TRBV7-7
d_call: -
j_call: TRBJ1-5
clone_size: few
cdr3_aa: CASSLDKGQPQHF
cdr3_nt: TGTGCCAGCAGCTTAGATAAGGGTCAGCCCCAGCATTTT

v_call: TRBV4-1
d_call: TRBD1
j_call: TRBJ1-5
clone_size: few
cdr3_aa: CASSRGTGQGQPQHF
cdr3_nt: TGCGCCAGCAGCCGAGGGACAGGGCAAGGGCAGCCCCAGCATTTT

v_call: TRBV28
d_call: -
j_call: TRBJ1-2
clone_size: few
cdr3_aa: CASRRESYGYTF
cdr3_nt: TGTGCCAGCCGCAGGGAATCCTATGGCTACACCTTC

v_call: TRBV11-3
d_call: -
j_call: TRBJ2-5
clone_size: -
cdr3_aa: CASSFRGTQETQYF
cdr3_nt: TGTGCCAGCAGCTTCCGAGGTACCCAAGAGACCCAGTACTTC

v_call: TRBV6-6
d_call: -
j_call: TRBJ1-1
clone_size: few
cdr3_aa: CASSYSSTEAFF
cdr3_nt: TGTGCCAGCAGTTACTCATCCACTGAAGCTTTCTTT

v_call: TRBV29-1
d_call: TRBD2
j_call: TRBJ2-3
clone_size: -
cdr3_aa: CSAGGGLAGGPTDTQYF
cdr3_nt: TGCAGCGCTGGCGGGGGGTTAGCGGGAGGGCCCACAGATACGCAGTATTTT

v_call: TRBV7-3
d_call: -
j_call: TRBJ1-1
clone_size: few
cdr3_aa: CATQRDQNTEAFF
cdr3_nt: TGTGCCACTCAAAGAGATCAGAACACTGAAGCTTTCTTT

v_call: TRBV6-5
d_call: -
j_call: TRBJ2-1
clone_size: few
cdr3_aa: CASRSRRQGEQFF
cdr3_nt: TGTGCCAGCAGATCTCGACGCCAGGGAGAGCAGTTCTTC

v_call: TRBV5-1
d_call: -
j_call: TRBJ2-1
clone_size: few
cdr3_aa: CASNQGLGSYNEQFF
cdr3_nt: TGCGCCAGCAATCAGGGACTGGGCTCCTACAATGAGCAGTTCTTC

v_call: TRBV14
d_call: -
j_call: TRBJ2-1
clone_size: -
cdr3_aa: CASSQEGGRPLFF
cdr3_nt: TGTGCCAGCAGCCAAGAGGGAGGTCGACCCCTGTTCTTC

v_call: TRBV19
d_call: -
j_call: TRBJ2-7
clone_size: few
cdr3_aa: CASSSGDSTSIEQYF
cdr3_nt: TGTGCCAGTAGTTCGGGGGACAGTACAAGCATCGAGCAGTACTTC

v_call: TRBV25-1
d_call: -
j_call: TRBJ2-3
clone_size: many
cdr3_aa: CASGGNTDTQYF
cdr3_nt: TGTGCCAGCGGGGGGAACACAGATACGCAGTATTTT

v_call: TRBV10-3
d_call: -
j_call: TRBJ2-1
clone_size: few
cdr3_aa: CAISELLGSYNEQFF
cdr3_nt: TGTGCCATCAGTGAATTGCTGGGCTCCTACAATGAGCAGTTCTTC

v_call: TRBV5-1
d_call: -
j_call: TRBJ2-5
clone_size: few
cdr3_aa: CASKGTQYF
cdr3_nt: TGCGCCAGCAAGGGGACCCAGTACTTC

v_call: TRBV6-1
d_call: -
j_call: TRBJ1-5
clone_size: -
cdr3_aa: CASSLGFNQPQHF
cdr3_nt: TGTGCCAGCAGTCTCGGCTTCAATCAGCCCCAGCATTTT

v_call: TRBV5-1
d_call: -
j_call: TRBJ1-4
clone_size: -
cdr3_aa: CASTEGATNEKLFF
cdr3_nt: TGCGCCAGCACCGAGGGGGCAACTAATGAAAAACTGTTTTTT

v_call: TRBV7-9
d_call: TRBD1
j_call: TRBJ2-7
clone_size: few
cdr3_aa: CASTLARGQGASYEQYF
cdr3_nt: TGTGCCAGCACCCTTGCCAGAGGACAGGGGGCTAGTTACGAGCAGTACTTC